The clone carrying this T cell receptor beta chain came up a few times. Its matching antigen is unknown. In TCRdb, the 5' RACE reads were re-called with MiXCR into one record per CDR3 protein. Here the sample spans about 180,000 distinct CDR3 sequences, about a fifth being singletons. This sample was included in a study of T-cell memory formation after mild COVID-19. The CDR3 has 15 residues. V lost 4 bases and J lost 9, with 16 bases in between. Germline assignment: CDR1 SEHNR and CDR2 FQNEAQ (reference sequence). Study-level points and caveats: Clones that got smaller from day 15 to 85 had even CD4/CD8, while clones growing later tipped toward CD4+.

Sample: PBMCs or a T cell subset sorted from them (not recorded which). The chain links TRBV7-9 to TRBJ1-6; maybe TRBD1 (5 bases). This sequence was found in a man younger than 35 who had mild COVID-19 (a few samples of this study predate the infection). Cell type and time point are not known. CDR3 nucleotides: TGTGCCAGCAGCTACTTCCGGGATAGGGGTTCACCCCTCCACTTT. This codes for CASSYFRDRGSPLHF.